Below, 26 T cell receptor beta chains from the same sample are listed, as sequenced in a study of T cells in Graves' hyperthyroidism and ophthalmopathy. RNA transcripts yielded amplified TCR beta CDR3 regions. The TCR CDR3 was amplified in a first-round RT-PCR using the HTBI primer set. TCRdb used MiXCR to reprocess the multiplex PCR reads, holding one entry per CDR3 protein. The sample yields 470,000 or so distinct CDR3 sequences, less than 25% seen once. The source material was blood. The source of these receptors is a man between 18 and 35 years old with Graves' hyperthyroidism.

This sequence joins TRBV9 and TRBJ1-1; TRBD1 might be the D (5 bases). Trimming removed 3 bases from V and 1 base from J, with 10 bases in between. The CDR3 covers 14 residues. The germline V gene has CDR1 SGDLS and CDR2 YYNGEE. Here the CDR3 DNA reads TGTGCCAGCAGCGCCTGGGGGGGGAACACTGAAGCTTTCTTT. Translated: CASSAWGGNTEAFF.

Many counts were recorded for this clonotype. The rearrangement joins TRBV6-2 or TRBV6-3 to TRBJ2-7, with D hard to call. The germline V gene encodes CDR1 MNHEY and CDR2 SVGEGT. V was cut by 3 bases and J by 0 bases, with 9 bases left in between. The CDR3 extends over 14 amino acids. The CDR3 loop is CASSYLPSSYEQYF. DNA for the CDR3: TGTGCCAGCAGTTATTTACCTTCCTCCTACGAGCAGTACTTC.

This clonotype has a single count. A much larger clone is a single base away; this may be a read error. This chain uses TRBV6-5 with TRBJ2-5; D call uncertain. The germline V gene has CDR1 MNHEY and CDR2 SVGAGI. This CDR3 region has 13 residues. The CDR3 nucleotides read TGTGCCAGCAGTTACTCAGCCAAGGAGAGCCAGTACTTC. Its translation: CASSYSAKESQYF.

This clonotype has ten or more counts. The V call is TRBV4-1, the J call TRBJ1-1; D might be TRBD1 (5 bases). Between the trimmed V and J ends, which lost 3 bases and 7 bases, there was a span of 21 bases. Germline V gene lookup returns CDR1 MGHRA and CDR2 YSYEKL. This CDR3 spans 16 amino acids. The CDR3 region has the DNA TGCGCCAGCAGCCATCCAAAGGAAGGGGATCTAGGTGAAGCTTTCTTT. This encodes CASSHPKEGDLGEAFF.

This chain uses TRBV20-1 with TRBJ1-4; D gene ambiguous. The CDR3 contains 14 residues. V dropped 6 bases and J dropped 0 bases, with 11 bases sitting between them. Germline lookup yields CDR1 DFQATT and CDR2 SNEGSKA (reference sequence). This CDR3 reads CSAQGGATNEKLFF. The DNA for the CDR3 is TGCAGTGCCCAAGGCGGTGCAACTAATGAAAAACTGTTTTTT.

This clonotype was counted a few times. J is TRBJ1-1 and V is TRBV5-1, with 11 bases fitting TRBD1. Germline V gene sequence: CDR1 SGHRS, CDR2 YFSETQ. With V trimmed by 4 bases and J by 7 bases, 12 bases remained unmatched. This CDR3 contains 16 residues. Written as DNA, the CDR3 is TGCGCCAGCAGCCCTAGGACAGGGGGCGTAATGGTTGAAGCTTTCTTT. Encoded protein: CASSPRTGGVMVEAFF.

In its sample, this clonotype was seen many times. The chain is built from TRBV6-1 and TRBJ2-6; possibly TRBD2 for D (6 bases). This CDR3 spans 15 amino acids. Between the trimmed V and J ends, which lost 5 bases and 4 bases, there was a span of 12 bases. The germline V gene has CDR1 MNHNS and CDR2 SASEGT. CDR3 residues: CASSRGEAGANVLTF. In nucleotides, the CDR3 is TGTGCCAGCAGTCGAGGGGAGGCGGGGGCCAACGTCCTGACTTTC.

This clonotype was seen ten or more times. The DNA of the CDR3 is TGTGCCAGCAGTTTACTTAGGGAGAACACTGAAGCTTTCTTT. Translating it yields CASSLLRENTEAFF. The chain employs TRBV12-3 or TRBV12-4 and TRBJ1-1; D ambiguous. The CDR3 has 14 amino acids. Deletions cut 2 bases from V and 1 base from J, with 8 bases between.

This clonotype was counted many times. The CDR3 reads CSAGSPGRIDGYTF. The CDR3 DNA is TGCAGTGCTGGAAGTCCGGGACGGATCGATGGCTACACCTTC. V usage is TRBV20-1 and J usage is TRBJ1-2; weak D call: TRBD1 (5 bases). Germline CDR1 and CDR2: DFQATT and SNEGSKA (reference sequence). The ends were cut back, 5 bases at V and 6 bases at J, with 19 bases in the middle. CDR3 size: 14 residues.

The sample holds many counts of this clonotype. The chain couples TRBV24-1 to TRBJ2-2; D not resolved. V was shortened by 1 base and J by 7 bases, with 9 bases between the two germline ends. The CDR3 covers 14 residues. Germline loops: CDR1 KGHDR, CDR2 SFDVKD. CDR3 in DNA: TGTGCCACCAGTGATTTAAGACCACACGGGGAGCTGTTTTTT. Protein product: CATSDLRPHGELFF.

This clonotype was observed many times. The chain employs TRBV6-1 and TRBJ1-1; 10 bases are shared with TRBD1. Germline CDR1 and CDR2: MNHNS and SASEGT. V shed 7 bases, J shed 7 bases, and the junction held 6 bases outside the gene matches. CDR3 length: 13 residues. The CDR3: CASNDRGHSEAFF. In DNA, the CDR3 is TGTGCCAGCAATGACAGGGGGCATAGTGAAGCTTTCTTT.

This clonotype was counted a few times. V and J are TRBV9 and TRBJ2-7, with a possible D match to TRBD1 (6 bases). With 0 bases removed from V and 0 bases from J, the gap between germline ends came to 10 bases. From germline, CDR1 is SGDLS and CDR2 YYNGEE. This CDR3 has 15 amino acids. The CDR3 protein is CASSVGGPSSYEQYF. The CDR3 DNA sequence: TGTGCCAGCAGCGTAGGGGGGCCAAGCTCCTACGAGCAGTACTTC. Drawing the rest from reference TRBV9 and TRBJ2-7, the complete variable domain is DSGVTQTPKHLITATGQRVTLRCSPRSGDLSVYWYQQSLDQGLQFLIQYYNGEERAKGNILERFSAQQFPDLHSELNLSSLELGDSALYFCASSVGGPSSYEQYFGPGTRLTVT.

This clonotype was seen many times. The chain is built from TRBV12-3 or TRBV12-4 and TRBJ2-2; D unresolved. Trimming took off 7 bases at V and 5 bases at J, with 20 bases between the two ends. The CDR3 covers 16 residues. CDR3 in DNA: TGTGCCAGCACCGACCATGGGAACCTGGGGACCGGGGAGCTGTTTTTT. Translated: CASTDHGNLGTGELFF.

This clonotype was recorded at least ten times. V gene TRBV7-8 combines with J gene TRBJ1-1; D gene uncertain. The CDR3 length is 14 residues. V lost 3 bases to trimming and J lost 12 bases, with 20 bases between them. Germline loops: CDR1 SGHVS, CDR2 FQNEAQ. CDR3 coding DNA: TGTGCCAGCAGCTTCGGTCCCCCCCCCGGTGGGACTTTCTTT. It is translated as CASSFGPPPGGTFF.

This clonotype was counted ten times or more. This chain connects TRBV30 to TRBJ1-2; D perhaps matches TRBD1 (5 bases). Germline V gives CDR1 GTSNPN, CDR2 SVGIG (reference sequence). The CDR3 has 14 residues. With 2 bases removed from V and 4 bases from J, the gap between germline ends came to 14 bases. CDR3 residues: CAWSLGQAGYGYTF. The CDR3 DNA follows: TGTGCCTGGAGTTTGGGGCAGGCGGGCTATGGCTACACCTTC.

Points on this clonotype: One junction end does not reproduce the germline sequence, and a read error may be involved. The J gene is TRBJ2-7, the V gene TRBV7-3; 8 positions match TRBD2. The length of the CDR3 is 16 residues. CDR1 and CDR2 (germline): SGHTA, FQGTGA. The CDR3 bases are TGTGCCAGCAGCCTAACCGGCGGGGGGAAACCCTACGAGCAGTACTTC. As protein: CASSLTGGGKPYEQYF.

In its sample, this clonotype was seen many times. The J gene is TRBJ1-2, the V gene TRBV28; 8 bases line up with TRBD1. The CDR3 is 13 residues long. The junction had 3 bases not matched to a gene; V was cut back by 4 bases and J by 5 bases. Germline V gene data show CDR1 as MDHEN and CDR2 as SYDVKM. CDR3 residues: CASSWGQAYGYTF. The DNA of the CDR3 is TGTGCCAGCAGTTGGGGACAGGCGTATGGCTACACCTTC.

This chain uses TRBV20-1 with TRBJ2-2; TRBD1 might be the D (6 bases). The CDR3 totals 15 residues. Trimming removed 3 bases from V and 4 bases from J, with 15 bases in between. Germline CDR1 and CDR2: DFQATT and SNEGSKA (reference sequence). The CDR3: CSASIRTDSTGELFF. The CDR3, as DNA: TGCAGTGCTAGTATCAGGACAGACTCCACCGGGGAGCTGTTTTTT.

This clonotype was counted many times. This chain connects TRBV24-1 to TRBJ1-1; no definite D call. The CDR3 totals 13 residues. V shed 3 bases and J shed 6 bases, with 10 bases lying between them. Germline V gene lookup returns CDR1 KGHDR and CDR2 SFDVKD. DNA for the CDR3: TGTGCCACCAGTGATGCGACGCTCGCTGAAGCTTTCTTT. Amino acid sequence: CATSDATLAEAFF.

This clonotype was observed at least ten times. The chain carries TRBV4-1 and TRBJ2-5, with 11 positions matching TRBD2. V lost 1 base and J lost 5; bases outside the gene matches: 3. From germline, CDR1 is MGHRA and CDR2 YSYEKL. The CDR3 loop spans 15 amino acids. The DNA for the CDR3 is TGCGCCAGCAGCCAAGGTAGCGGGGGGGCGGAGACCCAGTACTTC. Translating it yields CASSQGSGGAETQYF.

There are many counts of this clonotype. This sequence joins TRBV27 and TRBJ2-2, with 7 bases lining up with TRBD2. The ends lost 0 bases at V and 7 bases at J; junction bases unmatched: 8. Germline CDR1 is MNHEY and CDR2 is SMNVEV (reference sequence). The CDR3 runs to 16 residues. CDR3 in DNA: TGTGCCAGCAGTTTATCCGGCGGGGGAAGGATCGGGGAGCTGTTTTTT. Residues: CASSLSGGGRIGELFF.

Turning to this clonotype: It is likely a read error, because the conserved phenylalanine at the end of the CDR3 is missing. The chain uses TRBV12-3 or TRBV12-4 and TRBJ1-1, with 7 bases aligning to TRBD1. This CDR3 has 17 amino acids. Trimming cost V 6 bases and J 2 bases; bases outside gene matches: 15. The CDR3 loop reads CASSLPPDREFNTEAFL. In nucleotides, the CDR3 is TGTGCCAGCAGCTTACCCCCAGACAGGGAATTTAACACTGAAGCTTTCCTT.

This clonotype came up many times. The chain joins TRBV30 to TRBJ1-1, with no clear D. Germline V gene sequence: CDR1 GTSNPN, CDR2 SVGIG (reference sequence). This CDR3 region has 13 residues. V lost 7 bases and J 2 bases, leaving 14 bases between the germline ends. This chain's CDR3 is CAFSRAGNTEAFF. The DNA for the CDR3 is TGTGCCTTCTCCCGGGCGGGAAACACTGAAGCTTTCTTT.

The V and J genes are TRBV2 and TRBJ1-6; 8 bases map to TRBD1. V shed 6 bases and J 8 bases; nucleotides not matched to a gene: 9. CDR3 size: 15 residues. The germline V gene has CDR1 SNHLY and CDR2 FYNNEI. The CDR3 bases are TGTGCCAGCAGCCGGACAGGGAAGGACCATTCACCCCTCCACTTT. It yields the protein CASSRTGKDHSPLHF.

This clonotype showed up many times. This chain links TRBV9 with TRBJ2-2, with D tentatively TRBD1 or TRBD2 (5 bases each). Per germline, CDR1 SGDLS and CDR2 YYNGEE. There are 16 residues in the CDR3. V gave up 3 bases and J gave up 2 bases, with 14 bases separating them. CDR3 amino acids: CASSDGADTNTGELFF. Here the CDR3 DNA reads TGTGCCAGCAGCGACGGGGCGGACACCAACACCGGGGAGCTGTTTTTT.

In the case of this clonotype: Possible read error: a much larger clone is one base away. Since no conserved phenylalanine or tryptophan closes the CDR3, a read error is the likely cause. The chain employs TRBV6-1 and TRBJ1-5; 10 bases match TRBD1. Germline-derived CDR1 and CDR2 are MNHNS and SASEGT. V lost 5 bases to trimming and J lost 4 bases; unmatched junction nucleotides: 5. The CDR3 sequence is 15 residues long. The CDR3 nucleotides read TGTGCCAGCAGTCCGACAGGGGGCCGGAATCAGCCCCAGCATCTT. It translates to CASSPTGGRNQPQHL.